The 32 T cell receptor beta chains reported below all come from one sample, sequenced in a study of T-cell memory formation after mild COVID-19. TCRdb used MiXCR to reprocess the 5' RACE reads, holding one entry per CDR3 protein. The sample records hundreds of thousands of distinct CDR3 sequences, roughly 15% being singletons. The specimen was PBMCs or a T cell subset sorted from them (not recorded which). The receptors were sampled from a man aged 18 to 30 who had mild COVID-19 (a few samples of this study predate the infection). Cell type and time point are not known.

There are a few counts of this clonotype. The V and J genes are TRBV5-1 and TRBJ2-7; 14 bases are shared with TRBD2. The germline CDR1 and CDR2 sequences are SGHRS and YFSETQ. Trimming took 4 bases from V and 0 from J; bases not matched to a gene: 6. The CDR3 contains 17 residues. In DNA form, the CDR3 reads TGCGCCAGCAGCCTTGGACTAGCGGGGGGACCCTCCTACGAGCAGTACTTC. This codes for CASSLGLAGGPSYEQYF.

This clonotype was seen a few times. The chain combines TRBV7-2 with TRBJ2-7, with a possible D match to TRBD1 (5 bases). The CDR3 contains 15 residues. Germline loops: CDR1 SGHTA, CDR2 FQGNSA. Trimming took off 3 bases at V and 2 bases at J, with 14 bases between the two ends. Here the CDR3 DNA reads TGTGCCAGCAGCTTCCAGACACAGGTGCCCTACGAGCAGTACTTC. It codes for CASSFQTQVPYEQYF.

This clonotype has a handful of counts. The CDR3 is CASSPPTGLTQYF. CDR3 coding DNA: TGCGCCAGCAGCCCCCCAACGGGCCTTACGCAGTATTTT. The chain joins TRBV4-1 to TRBJ2-3; no reliable D call. Germline CDR1 is MGHRA and CDR2 is YSYEKL. V gave up 4 bases and J gave up 8 bases, with 13 bases separating them. The CDR3 consists of 13 residues.

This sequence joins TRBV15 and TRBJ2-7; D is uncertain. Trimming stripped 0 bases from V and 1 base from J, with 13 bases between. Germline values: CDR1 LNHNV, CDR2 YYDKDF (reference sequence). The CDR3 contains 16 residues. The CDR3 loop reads CATSRDLGLPSYEQYV. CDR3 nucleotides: TGTGCCACCAGCAGAGATCTGGGTCTCCCTTCCTACGAGCAGTACGTC.

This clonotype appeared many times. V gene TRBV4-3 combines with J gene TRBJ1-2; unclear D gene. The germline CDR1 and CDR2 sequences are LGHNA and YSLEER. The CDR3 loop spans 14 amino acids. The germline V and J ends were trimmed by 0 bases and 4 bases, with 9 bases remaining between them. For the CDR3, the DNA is TGCGCCAGCAGCCAAGAACGGTGGACCTATGGCTACACCTTC. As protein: CASSQERWTYGYTF.

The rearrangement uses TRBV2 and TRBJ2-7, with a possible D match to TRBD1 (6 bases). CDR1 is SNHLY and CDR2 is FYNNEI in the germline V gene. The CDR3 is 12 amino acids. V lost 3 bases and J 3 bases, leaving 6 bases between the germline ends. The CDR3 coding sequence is TGTGCCAGCAGTGACAGGGGCTACGAGCAGTACGTC. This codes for CASSDRGYEQYV.

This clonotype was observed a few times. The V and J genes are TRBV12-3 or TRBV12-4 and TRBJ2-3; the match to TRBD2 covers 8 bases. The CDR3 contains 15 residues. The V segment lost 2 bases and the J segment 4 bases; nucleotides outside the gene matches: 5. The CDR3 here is CASSLTGGAADTQYF. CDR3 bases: TGTGCCAGCAGTTTAACCGGGGGGGCCGCAGATACGCAGTATTTT.

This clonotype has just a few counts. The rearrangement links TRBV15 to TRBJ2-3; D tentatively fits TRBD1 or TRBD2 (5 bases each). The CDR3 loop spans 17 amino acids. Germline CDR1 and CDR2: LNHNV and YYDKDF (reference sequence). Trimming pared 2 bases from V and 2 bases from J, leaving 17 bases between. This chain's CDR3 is CATSRSATGGYTDTQYF. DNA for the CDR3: TGTGCCACCAGCAGATCGGCGACTGGGGGTTACACAGATACGCAGTATTTT. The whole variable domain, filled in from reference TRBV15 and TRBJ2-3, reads DAMVIQNPRYQVTQFGKPVTLSCSQTLNHNVMYWYQQKSSQAPKLLFHYYDKDFNNEADTPDNFQSRRPNTSFCFLDIRSPGLGDTAMYLCATSRSATGGYTDTQYFGPGTRLTVL.

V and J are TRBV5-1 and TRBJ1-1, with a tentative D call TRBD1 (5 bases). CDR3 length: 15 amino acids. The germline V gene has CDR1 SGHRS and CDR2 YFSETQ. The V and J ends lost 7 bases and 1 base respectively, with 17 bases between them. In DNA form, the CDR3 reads TGCGCCAGCCGCTCGAGCGGGGGTGGGAACACTGAAGCTTTCTTT. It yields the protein CASRSSGGGNTEAFF.

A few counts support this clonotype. CDR3 loop: CASSSRAGTDTQYF. CDR3 nucleotide sequence: TGCGCCAGCAGCTCTCGGGCAGGAACAGATACGCAGTATTTT. The chain uses TRBV5-1 and TRBJ2-3; the D is unclear. CDR3 size: 14 residues. V was trimmed by 3 bases and J by 3 bases, leaving 11 bases between them. Germline V gene lookup returns CDR1 SGHRS and CDR2 YFSETQ.

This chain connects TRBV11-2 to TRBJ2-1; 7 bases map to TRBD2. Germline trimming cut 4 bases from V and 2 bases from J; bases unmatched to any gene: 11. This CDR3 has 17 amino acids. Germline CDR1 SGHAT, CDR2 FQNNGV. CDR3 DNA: TGTGCCAGCAGCTCTAGGTTGGGGGGGGTGACCTACAATGAGCAGTTCTTC. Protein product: CASSSRLGGVTYNEQFF.

The CDR3 is CASSLGGKETQYF. In DNA, the CDR3 is TGTGCCAGCAGCTTGGGTGGGAAAGAGACCCAGTACTTC. The J gene is TRBJ2-5, the V gene TRBV5-5; D is unresolved. CDR1 is SGHKS and CDR2 is YYEKEE in the germline V gene (reference sequence). The germline V and J ends were trimmed by 0 bases and 3 bases, with 6 bases remaining between them. The CDR3 runs to 13 residues.

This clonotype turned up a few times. The CDR3 protein is CSVESSLFPYEQYF. In DNA, the CDR3 is TGCAGCGTTGAAAGTTCTCTTTTCCCCTACGAGCAGTACTTC. The chain couples TRBV29-1 to TRBJ2-7; D remains ambiguous. CDR3 length: 14 residues. V lost 2 bases and J 2 bases, leaving 13 bases between the germline ends. Looked up from germline, CDR1 is SQVTM and CDR2 is ANQGSEA.

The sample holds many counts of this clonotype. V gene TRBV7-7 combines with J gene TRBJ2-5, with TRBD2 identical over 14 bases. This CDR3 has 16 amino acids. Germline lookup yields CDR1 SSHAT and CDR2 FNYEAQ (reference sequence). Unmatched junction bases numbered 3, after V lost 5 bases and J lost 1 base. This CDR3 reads CASSPGLAGAQETQYF. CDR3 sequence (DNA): TGTGCCAGCAGCCCGGGACTAGCGGGGGCCCAAGAGACCCAGTACTTC.

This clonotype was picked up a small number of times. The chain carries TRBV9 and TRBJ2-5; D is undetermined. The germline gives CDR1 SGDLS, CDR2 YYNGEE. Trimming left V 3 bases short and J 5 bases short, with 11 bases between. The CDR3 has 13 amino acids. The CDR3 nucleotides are TGTGCCAGCAGCGCACCGCTAGGGGAGACCCAGTACTTC. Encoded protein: CASSAPLGETQYF.

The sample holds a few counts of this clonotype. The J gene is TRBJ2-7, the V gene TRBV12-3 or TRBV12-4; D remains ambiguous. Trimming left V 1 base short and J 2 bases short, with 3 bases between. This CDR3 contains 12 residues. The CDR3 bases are TGTGCCAGCAGTTTAGAGCCCTACGAGCAGTACGTC. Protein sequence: CASSLEPYEQYV.

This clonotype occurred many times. The CDR3 coding sequence is TGTGCCAGCAGCAGCACAGGATACGAGCAGTACGTC. Translating gives CASSSTGYEQYV. V and J are TRBV5-5 and TRBJ2-7; maybe TRBD1 (5 bases). The CDR3 has 12 residues. The V end lost 4 bases, the J end lost 4 bases, and 9 bases lay between the germline ends. Germline-derived CDR1 and CDR2 are SGHKS and YYEKEE (reference sequence).

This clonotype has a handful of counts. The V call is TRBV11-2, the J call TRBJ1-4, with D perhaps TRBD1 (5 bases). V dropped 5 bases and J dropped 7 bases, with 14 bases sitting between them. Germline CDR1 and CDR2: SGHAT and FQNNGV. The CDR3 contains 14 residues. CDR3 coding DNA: TGTGCCAGCAGCGGTGGGGGGATGGGTGAAAAACTGTTTTTT. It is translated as CASSGGGMGEKLFF.

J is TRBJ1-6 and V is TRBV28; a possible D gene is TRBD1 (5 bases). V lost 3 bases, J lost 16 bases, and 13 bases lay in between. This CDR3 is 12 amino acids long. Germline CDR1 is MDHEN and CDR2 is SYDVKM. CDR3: CASSFAGTVLHF. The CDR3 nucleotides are TGTGCCAGCAGTTTTGCCGGGACGGTGCTCCACTTT.

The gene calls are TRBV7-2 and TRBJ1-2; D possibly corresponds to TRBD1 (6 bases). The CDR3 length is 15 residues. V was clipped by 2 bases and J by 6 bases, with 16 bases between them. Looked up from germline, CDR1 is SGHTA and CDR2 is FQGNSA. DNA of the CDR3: TGTGCCAGCAGCTTATCGGGGGGAACAGGGAATGGCTACACCTTC. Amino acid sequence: CASSLSGGTGNGYTF.

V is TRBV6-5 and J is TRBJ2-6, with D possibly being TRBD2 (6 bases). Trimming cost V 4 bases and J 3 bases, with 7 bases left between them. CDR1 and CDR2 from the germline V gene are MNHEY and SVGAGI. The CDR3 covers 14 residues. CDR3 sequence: CASSSGVGANVLTF. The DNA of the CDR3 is TGTGCCAGCAGTTCGGGGGTTGGGGCCAACGTCCTGACTTTC.

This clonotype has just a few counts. The CDR3 reads CASSPGTGFYEQYF. The CDR3 DNA follows: TGTGCCAGCAGCCCCGGGACAGGGTTCTACGAGCAGTACTTC. V gene TRBV7-2 combines with J gene TRBJ2-7; 9 bases fit TRBD1. V shed 5 bases and J 3 bases; nucleotides not matched to a gene: 5. The CDR3 spans 14 residues. Germline V CDR1 and CDR2: SGHTA, FQGNSA.

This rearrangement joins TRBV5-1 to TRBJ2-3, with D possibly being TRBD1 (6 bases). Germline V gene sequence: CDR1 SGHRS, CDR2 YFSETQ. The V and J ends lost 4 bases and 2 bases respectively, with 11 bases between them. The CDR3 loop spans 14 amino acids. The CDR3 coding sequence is TGCGCCAGCAGCGGCCGGGACATCACAGATACGCAGTATTTT. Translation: CASSGRDITDTQYF.

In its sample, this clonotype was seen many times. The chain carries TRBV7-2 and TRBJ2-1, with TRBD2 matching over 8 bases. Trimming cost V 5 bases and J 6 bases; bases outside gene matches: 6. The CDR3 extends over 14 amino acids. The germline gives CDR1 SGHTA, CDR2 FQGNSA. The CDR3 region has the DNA TGTGCCAGCAGCGAAGGACTAGCCATCAATGAGCAGTTCTTC. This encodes CASSEGLAINEQFF.

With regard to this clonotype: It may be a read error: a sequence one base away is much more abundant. CDR3 region: CASRSVGVYNEQFF. The CDR3 DNA follows: TGTGCCAGCAGGTCGGTGGGCGTCTACAATGAGCAGTTCTTC. The chain joins TRBV6-5 to TRBJ2-1; D unresolved. Trimming stripped 6 bases from V and 3 bases from J, with 12 bases between. The germline CDR1 and CDR2 sequences are MNHEY and SVGAGI. The CDR3 spans 14 residues.

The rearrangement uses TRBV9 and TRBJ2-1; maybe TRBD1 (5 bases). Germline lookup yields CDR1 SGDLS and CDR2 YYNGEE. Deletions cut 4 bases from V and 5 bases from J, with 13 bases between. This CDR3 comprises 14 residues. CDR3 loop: CASSSTFRDNEQFF. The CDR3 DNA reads TGTGCCAGCAGCTCAACCTTCAGGGACAATGAGCAGTTCTTC.

In DNA, the CDR3 is TGCGCCAGCAGCCAAGATACCGGGACCCAGCGGTACGAGCAGTACTTC. Protein: CASSQDTGTQRYEQYF. The rearrangement uses TRBV4-3 and TRBJ2-7; D is possibly TRBD1 or TRBD2 (5 bases each). The length of the CDR3 is 16 residues. Germline-derived CDR1 and CDR2 are LGHNA and YSLEER. V was pared by 0 bases and J by 4 bases, with 16 bases between.

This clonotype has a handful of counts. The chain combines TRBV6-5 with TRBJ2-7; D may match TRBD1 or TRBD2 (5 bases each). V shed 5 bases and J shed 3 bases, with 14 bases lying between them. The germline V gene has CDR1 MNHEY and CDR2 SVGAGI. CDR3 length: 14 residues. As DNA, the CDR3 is TGTGCCAGCAGTCGCCGTGATGGGGGCTACGAGCAGTACTTC. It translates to CASSRRDGGYEQYF.

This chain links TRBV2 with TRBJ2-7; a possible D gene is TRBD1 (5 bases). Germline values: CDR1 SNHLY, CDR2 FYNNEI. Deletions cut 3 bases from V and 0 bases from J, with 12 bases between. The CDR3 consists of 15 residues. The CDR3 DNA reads TGTGCCAGCAGTGAGGTAGGGGTCGGCTCCTACGAGCAGTACTTC. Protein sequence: CASSEVGVGSYEQYF.

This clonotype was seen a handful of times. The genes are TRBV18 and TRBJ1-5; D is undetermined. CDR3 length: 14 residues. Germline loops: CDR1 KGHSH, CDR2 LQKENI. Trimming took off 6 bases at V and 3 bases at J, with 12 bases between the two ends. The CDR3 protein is CASSSRTANQPQHF. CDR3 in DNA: TGTGCCAGCTCGTCACGGACCGCCAATCAGCCCCAGCATTTT. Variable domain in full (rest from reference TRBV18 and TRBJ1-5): NAGVMQNPRHLVRRRGQEARLRCSPMKGHSHVYWYRQLPEEGLKFMVYLQKENIIDESGMPKERFSAEFPKEGPSILRIQQVVRGDSAAYFCASSSRTANQPQHFGDGTRLSIL.

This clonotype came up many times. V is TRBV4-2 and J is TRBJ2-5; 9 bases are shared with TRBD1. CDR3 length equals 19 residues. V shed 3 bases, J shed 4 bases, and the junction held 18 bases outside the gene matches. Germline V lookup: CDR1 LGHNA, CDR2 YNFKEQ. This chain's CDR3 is CASSQTPTGGRGLGETQYF. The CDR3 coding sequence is TGTGCCAGCAGCCAGACCCCGACAGGGGGTAGGGGGTTGGGAGAGACCCAGTACTTC.

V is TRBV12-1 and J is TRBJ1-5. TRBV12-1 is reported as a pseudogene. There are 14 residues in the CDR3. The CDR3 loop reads CASISSSHGQPQHF. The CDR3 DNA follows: TGTGCCAGTATCTCCTCCAGTCATGGGCAGCCCCAGCATTTT.